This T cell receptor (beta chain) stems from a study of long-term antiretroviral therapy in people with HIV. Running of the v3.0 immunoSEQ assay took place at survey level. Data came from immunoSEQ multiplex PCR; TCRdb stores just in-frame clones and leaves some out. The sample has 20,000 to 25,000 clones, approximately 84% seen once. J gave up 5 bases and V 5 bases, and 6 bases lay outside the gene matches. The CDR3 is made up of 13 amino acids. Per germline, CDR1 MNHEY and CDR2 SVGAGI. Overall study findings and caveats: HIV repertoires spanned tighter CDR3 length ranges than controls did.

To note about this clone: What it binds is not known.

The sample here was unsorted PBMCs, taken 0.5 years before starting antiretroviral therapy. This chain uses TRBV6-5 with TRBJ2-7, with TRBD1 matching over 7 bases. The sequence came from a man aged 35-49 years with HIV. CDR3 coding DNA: TGTGCCAGCAGTAGACAGGGTGGAAACGAGCAGTACTTC. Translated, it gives CASSRQGGNEQYF.